This TCR beta chain emerged from a study of T cells after yellow fever vaccination. Germline-derived CDR1 and CDR2 are SQVTM and ANQGSEA. V was clipped by 6 bases and J by 0 bases, with 9 bases between them. This CDR3 contains 13 residues. Findings and limits, study-wide: Faster peaking, at day 5 versus 15, marked a secondary response that was weaker. Most clones from primary vaccination resurfaced after the booster (around 97% CD4, 88% CD8).

TCRdb fed the 5' RACE reads into MiXCR, producing one record per CDR3 protein. The sample lists under 250,000 distinct CDR3 sequences, less than 9% occurring once. This clonotype appeared a few times. Its antigen is currently unknown. The receptor was derived from a man younger than 40 who received the YFV17D yellow fever vaccine. The chain couples TRBV29-1 to TRBJ2-1; no firm D call. This specimen consisted of CD4+ T cells sorted from PBMCs, obtained 15 days after the yellow fever booster vaccination. Here the CDR3 DNA reads TGCAGCGTCACCGGCGGCTCCTACAATGAGCAGTTCTTC. Translation gives CSVTGGSYNEQFF.